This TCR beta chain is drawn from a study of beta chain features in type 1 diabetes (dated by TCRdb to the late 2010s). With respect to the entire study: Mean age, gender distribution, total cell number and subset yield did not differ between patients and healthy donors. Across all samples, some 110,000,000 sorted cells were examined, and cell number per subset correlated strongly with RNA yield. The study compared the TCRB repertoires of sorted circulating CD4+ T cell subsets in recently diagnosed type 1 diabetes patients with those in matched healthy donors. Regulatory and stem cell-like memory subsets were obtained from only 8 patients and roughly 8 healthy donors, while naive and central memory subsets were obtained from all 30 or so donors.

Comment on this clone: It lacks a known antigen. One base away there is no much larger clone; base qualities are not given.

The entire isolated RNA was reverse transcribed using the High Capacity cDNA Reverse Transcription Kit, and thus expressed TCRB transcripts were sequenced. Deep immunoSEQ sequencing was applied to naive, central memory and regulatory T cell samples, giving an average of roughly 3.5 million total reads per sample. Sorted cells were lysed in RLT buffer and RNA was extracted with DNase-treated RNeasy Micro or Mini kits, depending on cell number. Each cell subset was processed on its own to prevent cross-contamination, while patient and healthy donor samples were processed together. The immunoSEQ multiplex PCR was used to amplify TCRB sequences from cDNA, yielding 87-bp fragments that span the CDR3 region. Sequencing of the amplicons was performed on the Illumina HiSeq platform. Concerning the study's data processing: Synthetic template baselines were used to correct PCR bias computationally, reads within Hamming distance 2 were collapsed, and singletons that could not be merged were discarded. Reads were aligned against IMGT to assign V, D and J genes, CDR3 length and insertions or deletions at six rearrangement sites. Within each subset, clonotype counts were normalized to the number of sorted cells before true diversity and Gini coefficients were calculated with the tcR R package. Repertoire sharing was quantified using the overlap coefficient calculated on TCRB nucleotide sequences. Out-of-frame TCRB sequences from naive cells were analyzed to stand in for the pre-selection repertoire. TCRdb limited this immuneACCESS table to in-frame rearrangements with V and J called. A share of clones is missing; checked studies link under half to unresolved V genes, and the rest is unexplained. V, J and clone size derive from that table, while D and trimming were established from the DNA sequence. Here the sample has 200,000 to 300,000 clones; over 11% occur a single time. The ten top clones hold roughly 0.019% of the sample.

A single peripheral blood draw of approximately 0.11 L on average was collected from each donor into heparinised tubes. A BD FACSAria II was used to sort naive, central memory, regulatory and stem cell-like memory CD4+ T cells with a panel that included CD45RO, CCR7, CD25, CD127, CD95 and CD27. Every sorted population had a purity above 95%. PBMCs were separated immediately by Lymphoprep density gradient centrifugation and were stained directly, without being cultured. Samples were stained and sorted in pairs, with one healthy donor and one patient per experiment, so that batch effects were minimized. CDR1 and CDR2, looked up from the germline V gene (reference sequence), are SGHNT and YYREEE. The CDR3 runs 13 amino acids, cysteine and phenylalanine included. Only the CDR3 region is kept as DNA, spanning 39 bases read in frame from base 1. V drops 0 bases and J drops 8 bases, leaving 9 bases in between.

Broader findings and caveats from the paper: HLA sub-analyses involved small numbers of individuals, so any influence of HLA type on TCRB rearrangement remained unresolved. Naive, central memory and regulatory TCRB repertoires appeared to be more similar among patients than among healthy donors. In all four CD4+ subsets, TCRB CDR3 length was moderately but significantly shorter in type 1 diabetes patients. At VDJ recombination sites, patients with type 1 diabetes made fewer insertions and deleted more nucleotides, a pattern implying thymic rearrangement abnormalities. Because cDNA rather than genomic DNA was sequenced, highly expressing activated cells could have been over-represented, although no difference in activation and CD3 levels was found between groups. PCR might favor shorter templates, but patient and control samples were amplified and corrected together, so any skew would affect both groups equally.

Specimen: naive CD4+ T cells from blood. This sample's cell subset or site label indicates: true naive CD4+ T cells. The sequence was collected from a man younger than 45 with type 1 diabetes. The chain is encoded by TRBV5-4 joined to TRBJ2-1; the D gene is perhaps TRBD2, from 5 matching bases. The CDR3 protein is CASSLAGSHEQFF. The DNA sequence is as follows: TGTGCCAGCAGCTTGGCGGGGTCCCATGAGCAGTTCTTC.